This T cell receptor beta chain was recovered during a study of beta chain features in type 1 diabetes. As every portion of the isolated RNA was reverse transcribed, the sequencing read expressed TCRB transcripts. TCRdb keeps only in-frame clones here, not all; method: immunoSEQ multiplex PCR. Among about 150,000 clones listed, 8.1% were seen once. V lost 5 bases, J lost 3 bases, and 4 bases stayed unmatched. Germline V CDR1 and CDR2: ENHRY, SYGVKD. The CDR3 sequence is 13 residues long. The rearrangement links TRBV10-3 to TRBJ2-7; 7 nucleotides match TRBD1. The receptor was isolated from a young man in good health. Source material: central memory CD4+ T cells from blood. CDR3 coding DNA: TGTGCCATCAGTATTGGACAGGTCTACGAGCAGTACTTC. Translating it yields CAISIGQVYEQYF.